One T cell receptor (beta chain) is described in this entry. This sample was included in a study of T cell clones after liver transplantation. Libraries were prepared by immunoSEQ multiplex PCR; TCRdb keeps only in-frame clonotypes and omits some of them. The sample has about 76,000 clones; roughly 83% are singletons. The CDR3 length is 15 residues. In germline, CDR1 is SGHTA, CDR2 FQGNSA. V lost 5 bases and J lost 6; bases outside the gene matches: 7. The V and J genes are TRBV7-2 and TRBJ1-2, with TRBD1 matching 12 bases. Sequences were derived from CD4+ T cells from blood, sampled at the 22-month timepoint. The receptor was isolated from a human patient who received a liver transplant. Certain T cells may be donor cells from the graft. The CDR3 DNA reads TGTGCCAGCAGCACTAAGGGACAGGGGGCTCATGGCTACACCTTC. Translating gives CASSTKGQGAHGYTF.